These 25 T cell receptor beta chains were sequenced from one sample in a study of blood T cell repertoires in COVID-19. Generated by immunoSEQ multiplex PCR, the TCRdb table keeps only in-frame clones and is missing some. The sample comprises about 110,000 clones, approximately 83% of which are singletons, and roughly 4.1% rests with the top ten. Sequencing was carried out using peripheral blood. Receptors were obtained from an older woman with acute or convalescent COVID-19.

In DNA form, the CDR3 reads TGTGCCAGCAGCCGCTTAGAAACTCCTAATCAGCCCCAGCATTTT. Protein: CASSRLETPNQPQHF. This chain connects TRBV7-2 to TRBJ1-5; D is unresolved. The CDR3 is made up of 15 amino acids. CDR1 is SGHTA, CDR2 FQGNSA, per germline. V was cut by 5 bases and J by 4 bases, with 15 bases left in between.

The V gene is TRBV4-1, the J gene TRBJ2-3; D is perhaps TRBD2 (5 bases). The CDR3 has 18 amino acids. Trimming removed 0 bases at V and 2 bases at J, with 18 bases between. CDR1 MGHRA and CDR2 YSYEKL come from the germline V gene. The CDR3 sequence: CASSQESGALGPTDTQYF. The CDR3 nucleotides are TGCGCCAGCAGCCAAGAATCGGGCGCACTAGGCCCCACAGATACGCAGTATTTT.

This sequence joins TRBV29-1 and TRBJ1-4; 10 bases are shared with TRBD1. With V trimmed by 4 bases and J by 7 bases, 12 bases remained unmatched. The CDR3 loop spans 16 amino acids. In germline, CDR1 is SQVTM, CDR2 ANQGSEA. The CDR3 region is CSVGSGLGTGAEKLFF. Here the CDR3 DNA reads TGCAGCGTTGGAAGCGGTTTGGGGACAGGGGCTGAAAAACTGTTTTTT.

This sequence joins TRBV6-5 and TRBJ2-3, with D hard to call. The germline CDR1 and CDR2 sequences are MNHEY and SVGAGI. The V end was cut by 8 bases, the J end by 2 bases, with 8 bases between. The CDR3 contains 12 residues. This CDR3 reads CASQRSTDTQYF. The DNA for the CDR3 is TGTGCCAGCCAGCGCTCCACAGATACGCAGTATTTT.

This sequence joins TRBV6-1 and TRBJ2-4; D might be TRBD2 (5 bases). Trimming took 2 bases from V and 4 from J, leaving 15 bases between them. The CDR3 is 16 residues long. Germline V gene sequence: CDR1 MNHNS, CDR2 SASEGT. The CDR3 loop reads CASSEYGGRQKNIQYF. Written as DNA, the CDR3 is TGTGCCAGCAGTGAATATGGAGGTAGGCAGAAAAACATTCAGTACTTC.

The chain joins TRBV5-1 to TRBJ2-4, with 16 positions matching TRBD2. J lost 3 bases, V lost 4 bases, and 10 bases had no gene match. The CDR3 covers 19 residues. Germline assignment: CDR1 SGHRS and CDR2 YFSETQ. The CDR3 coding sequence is TGCGCCAGCAGCGACAACCCGGGACTAGCGGGGGGGCTCAAAAACATTCAGTACTTC. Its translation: CASSDNPGLAGGLKNIQYF.

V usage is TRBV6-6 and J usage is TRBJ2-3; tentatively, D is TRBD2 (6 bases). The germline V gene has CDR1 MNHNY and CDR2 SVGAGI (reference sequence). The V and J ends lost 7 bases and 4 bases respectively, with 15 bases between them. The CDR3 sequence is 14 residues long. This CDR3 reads CASTPSPGADTQYF. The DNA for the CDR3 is TGTGCCAGCACTCCCAGCCCGGGGGCAGATACGCAGTATTTT.

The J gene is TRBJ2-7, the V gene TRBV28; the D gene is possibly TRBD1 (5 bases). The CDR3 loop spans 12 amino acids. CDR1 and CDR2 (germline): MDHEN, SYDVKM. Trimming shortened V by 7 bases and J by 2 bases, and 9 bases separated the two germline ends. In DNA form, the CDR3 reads TGTGCCAGCACTGGCAGGGCCTACGAGCAGTACGTC. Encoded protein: CASTGRAYEQYV.

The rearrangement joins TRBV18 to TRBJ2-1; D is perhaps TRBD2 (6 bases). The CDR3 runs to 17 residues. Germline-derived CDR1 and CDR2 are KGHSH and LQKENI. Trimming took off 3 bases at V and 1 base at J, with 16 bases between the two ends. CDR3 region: CASSPGTATPSYNEQFF. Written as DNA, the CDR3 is TGTGCCAGCTCACCGGGGACTGCAACCCCTTCCTACAATGAGCAGTTCTTC.

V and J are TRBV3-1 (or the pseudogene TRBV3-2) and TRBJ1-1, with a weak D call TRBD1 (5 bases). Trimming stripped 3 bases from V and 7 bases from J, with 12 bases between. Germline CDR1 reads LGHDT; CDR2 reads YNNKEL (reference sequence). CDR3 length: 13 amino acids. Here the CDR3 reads CASSQSTRGEAFF. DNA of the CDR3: TGTGCCAGCAGCCAGTCCACAAGGGGTGAAGCTTTCTTT.

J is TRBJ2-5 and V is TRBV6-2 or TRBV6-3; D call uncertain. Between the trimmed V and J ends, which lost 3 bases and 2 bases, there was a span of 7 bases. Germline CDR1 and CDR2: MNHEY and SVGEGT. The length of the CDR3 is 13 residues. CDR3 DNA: TGTGCCAGCAGTTATTTCGGGCAAGAGACCCAGTACTTC. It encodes CASSYFGQETQYF.

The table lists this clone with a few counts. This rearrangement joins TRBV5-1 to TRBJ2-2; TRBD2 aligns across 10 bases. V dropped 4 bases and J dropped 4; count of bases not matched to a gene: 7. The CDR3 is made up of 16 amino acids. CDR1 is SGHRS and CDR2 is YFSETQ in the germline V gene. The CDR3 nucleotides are TGCGCCAGCAGCCCTACCGGGACTAGCGCCACCGGGGAGCTGTTTTTT. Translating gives CASSPTGTSATGELFF.

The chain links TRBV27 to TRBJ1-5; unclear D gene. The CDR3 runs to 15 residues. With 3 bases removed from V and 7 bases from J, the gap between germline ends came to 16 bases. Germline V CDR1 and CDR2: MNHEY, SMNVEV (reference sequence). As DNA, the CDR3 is TGTGCCAGCAGTTTTGCGCGGGAAATTGCCCAGCCCCAGCATTTT. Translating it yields CASSFAREIAQPQHF.

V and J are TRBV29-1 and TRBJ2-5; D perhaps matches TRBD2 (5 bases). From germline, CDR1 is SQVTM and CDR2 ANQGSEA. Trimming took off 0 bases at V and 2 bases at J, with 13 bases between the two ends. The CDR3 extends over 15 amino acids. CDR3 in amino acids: CSVEDHSRGQETQYF. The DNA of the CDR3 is TGCAGCGTTGAAGATCACAGCAGAGGGCAAGAGACCCAGTACTTC.

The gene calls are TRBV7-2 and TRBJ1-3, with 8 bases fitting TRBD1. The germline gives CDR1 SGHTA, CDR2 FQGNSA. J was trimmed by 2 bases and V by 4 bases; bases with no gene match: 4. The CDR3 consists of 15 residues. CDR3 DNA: TGTGCCAGCAGCTCGCAACAGGGGGCTGGAAACACCATATATTTT. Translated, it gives CASSSQQGAGNTIYF. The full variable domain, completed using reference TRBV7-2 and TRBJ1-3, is GAGVSQSPSNKVTEKGKDVELRCDPISGHTALYWYRQSLGQGLEFLIYFQGNSAPDKSGLPSDRFSAERTGGSVSTLTIQRTQQEDSAVYLCASSSQQGAGNTIYFGEGSWLTVV.

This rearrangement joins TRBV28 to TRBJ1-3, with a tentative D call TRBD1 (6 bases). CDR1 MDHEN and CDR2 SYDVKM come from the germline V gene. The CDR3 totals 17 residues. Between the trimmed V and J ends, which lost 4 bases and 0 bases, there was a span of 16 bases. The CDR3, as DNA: TGTGCCAGCAGTTCCCAGGCGGACAGCCTCTCTGGAAACACCATATATTTT. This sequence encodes CASSSQADSLSGNTIYF. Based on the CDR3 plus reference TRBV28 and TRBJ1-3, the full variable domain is DVKVTQSSRYLVKRTGEKVFLECVQDMDHENMFWYRQDPGLGLRLIYFSYDVKMKEKGDIPEGYSVSREKKERFSLILESASTNQTSMYLCASSSQADSLSGNTIYFGEGSWLTVV.

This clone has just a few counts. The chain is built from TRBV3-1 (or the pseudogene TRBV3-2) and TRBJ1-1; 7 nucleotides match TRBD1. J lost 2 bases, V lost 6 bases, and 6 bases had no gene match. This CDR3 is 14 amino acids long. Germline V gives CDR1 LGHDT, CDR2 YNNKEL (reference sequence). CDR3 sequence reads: CASSRQGFNTEAFF. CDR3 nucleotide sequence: TGTGCCAGCAGTCGACAGGGTTTTAACACTGAAGCTTTCTTT.

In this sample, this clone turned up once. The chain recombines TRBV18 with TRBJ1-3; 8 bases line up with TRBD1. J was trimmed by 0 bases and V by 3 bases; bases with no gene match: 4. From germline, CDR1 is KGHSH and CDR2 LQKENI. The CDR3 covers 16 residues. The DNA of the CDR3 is TGTGCCAGCTCACCGGGACAGGAGTTCTCTGGAAACACCATATATTTT. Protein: CASSPGQEFSGNTIYF.

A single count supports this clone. The CDR3 DNA sequence: TGTGCCAGCAGCAAAGGGGGAGGGCGGTATGGCTACACCTTC. It specifies CASSKGGGRYGYTF. This rearrangement joins TRBV21-1 to TRBJ1-2. TRBV21-1 corresponds to a pseudogene. The CDR3 consists of 14 residues.

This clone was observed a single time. In nucleotides, the CDR3 is TGTGCCATCAGTGAGTCGGCGGGAGGCAACACCGGGGAGCTGTTTTTT. This codes for CAISESAGGNTGELFF. The V and J genes are TRBV10-3 and TRBJ2-2; 8 nucleotides match TRBD2. CDR3 length: 16 residues. CDR1 and CDR2 from the germline V gene are ENHRY and SYGVKD. With 0 bases clipped from V and 2 bases from J, the junction kept 2 bases outside the gene matches.

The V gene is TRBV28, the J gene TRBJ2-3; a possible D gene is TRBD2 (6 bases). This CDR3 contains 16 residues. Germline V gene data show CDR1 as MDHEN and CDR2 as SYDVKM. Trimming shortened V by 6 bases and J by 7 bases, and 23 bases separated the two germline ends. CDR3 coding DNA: TGTGCCAGCAGCCACCGTCGCACGGGGGAAAGAAATACGCAGTATTTT. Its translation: CASSHRRTGERNTQYF.

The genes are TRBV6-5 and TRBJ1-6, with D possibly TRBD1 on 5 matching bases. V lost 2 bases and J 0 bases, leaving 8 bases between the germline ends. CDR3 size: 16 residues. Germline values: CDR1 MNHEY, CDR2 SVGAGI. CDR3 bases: TGTGCCAGCAGTTACCGGGGGAGCTCCTATAATTCACCCCTCCACTTT. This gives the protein CASSYRGSSYNSPLHF.

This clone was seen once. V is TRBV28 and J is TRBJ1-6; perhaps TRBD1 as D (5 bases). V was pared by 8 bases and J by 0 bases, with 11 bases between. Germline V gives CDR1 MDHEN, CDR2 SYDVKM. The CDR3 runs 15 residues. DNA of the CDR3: TGTGCCAGCGGGGGGACTAGCTCCTATAATTCACCCCTCCACTTT. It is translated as CASGGTSSYNSPLHF.

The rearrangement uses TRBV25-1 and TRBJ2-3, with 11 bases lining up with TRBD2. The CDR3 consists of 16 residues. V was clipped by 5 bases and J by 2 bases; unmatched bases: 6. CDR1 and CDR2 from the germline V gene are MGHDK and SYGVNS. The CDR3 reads CASSIIAGGPTDTQYF. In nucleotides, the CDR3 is TGTGCCAGCAGTATCATAGCGGGGGGGCCCACAGATACGCAGTATTTT.

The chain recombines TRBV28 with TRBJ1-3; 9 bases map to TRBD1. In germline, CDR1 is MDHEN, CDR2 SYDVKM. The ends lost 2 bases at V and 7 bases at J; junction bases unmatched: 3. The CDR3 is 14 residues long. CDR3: CASSLAGTGNTIYF. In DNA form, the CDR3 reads TGTGCCAGCAGTTTAGCCGGGACAGGGAACACCATATATTTT.